The 11 T cell receptor beta chains below were found in one sample sequenced in a study of blood T cell repertoires in COVID-19. Clones were sequenced by immunoSEQ multiplex PCR, and TCRdb holds only the in-frame ones, with some missing. The data show more than 90,000 clones, 75% to 90% seen once. Specimen: peripheral blood. Receptors originate from a woman aged 70-85 years with acute or convalescent COVID-19.

The J gene is TRBJ2-5, the V gene TRBV6-5; TRBD2 is a possible D gene (5 bases). Germline V gives CDR1 MNHEY, CDR2 SVGAGI. V was pared by 5 bases and J by 5 bases, with 12 bases between. CDR3 length: 13 residues. This CDR3 is CASSILGRETQYF. In DNA, the CDR3 is TGTGCCAGCAGTATACTAGGCAGGGAGACCCAGTACTTC.

The chain links TRBV9 to TRBJ2-3, with TRBD2 as a possible D gene (6 bases). Germline V CDR1 and CDR2: SGDLS, YYNGEE. V lost 1 base to trimming and J lost 9 bases, with 15 bases between them. This CDR3 comprises 14 residues. The DNA of the CDR3 is TGTGCCAGCAGCGTACCCGCGGGGTCCGGGACGCAGTATTTT. Translation: CASSVPAGSGTQYF.

The chain links TRBV19 to TRBJ2-2; D might be TRBD2 (5 bases). V was cut by 5 bases and J by 8 bases, with 15 bases left in between. The length of the CDR3 is 14 residues. Per germline, CDR1 LNHDA and CDR2 SQIVND (reference sequence). CDR3 coding DNA: TGTGCCAGTAGTCCAGGACTTTTAGTGGGGGAGCTGTTTTTT. Amino acids: CASSPGLLVGELFF.

The chain recombines TRBV7-9 with TRBJ1-2, with TRBD1 identical over 7 bases. J gave up 2 bases and V 5 bases, and 5 bases lay outside the gene matches. Germline CDR1 is SEHNR and CDR2 is FQNEAQ (reference sequence). The length of the CDR3 is 14 residues. CDR3 sequence reads: CASSPRGQNYGYTF. CDR3 coding DNA: TGTGCCAGCAGCCCCCGGGGACAGAACTATGGCTACACCTTC.

The chain combines TRBV4-2 with TRBJ2-3; TRBD2 matches at 14 bases. Germline values: CDR1 LGHNA, CDR2 YNFKEQ. The V and J ends lost 0 bases and 5 bases, in that order; junction bases with no gene match: 4. CDR3 length: 17 residues. The CDR3 DNA sequence: TGTGCCAGCAGCCAAGAGGGACTAGCGGGAGTCGGAGATACGCAGTATTTT. Protein product: CASSQEGLAGVGDTQYF.

V and J are TRBV9 and TRBJ2-1; tentatively, D is TRBD2 (5 bases). The germline V and J ends were trimmed by 2 bases and 5 bases, with 11 bases remaining between them. The CDR3 runs to 14 residues. Germline CDR1 is SGDLS and CDR2 is YYNGEE. The CDR3 coding sequence is TGTGCCAGCAGCGTCCGCTGGGAGAACAATGAGCAGTTCTTC. It encodes CASSVRWENNEQFF.

J is TRBJ2-1 and V is TRBV5-1, with D possibly matching TRBD1 (5 bases). Per the germline V gene, CDR1 is SGHRS and CDR2 is YFSETQ. The CDR3 consists of 15 residues. V was clipped by 0 bases and J by 6 bases, with 13 bases between them. Here the CDR3 reads CASSLGSGYFNEQFF. In DNA form, the CDR3 reads TGCGCCAGCAGCTTGGGGTCAGGGTATTTCAATGAGCAGTTCTTC.

This clone was seen more than once but under ten times. The gene calls are TRBV18 and TRBJ2-1; 9 positions agree with TRBD1. Trimming took 3 bases from V and 6 from J; bases not matched to a gene: 6. Germline lookup yields CDR1 KGHSH and CDR2 LQKENI. The CDR3 is 15 residues long. CDR3 residues: CASSPPGQGGNEQFF. CDR3 DNA: TGTGCCAGCTCACCGCCGGGACAGGGAGGCAATGAGCAGTTCTTC.

This clone came up once. The chain employs TRBV20-1 and TRBJ2-7; maybe TRBD1 (6 bases). The CDR3 covers 12 residues. Germline V gene lookup returns CDR1 DFQATT and CDR2 SNEGSKA (reference sequence). With 3 bases removed from V and 4 bases from J, the gap between germline ends came to 10 bases. CDR3 sequence (DNA): TGCAGTGCTAGTCCCACAGGGTACGAGCAGTACTTC. Protein sequence: CSASPTGYEQYF.

The chain links TRBV19 to TRBJ2-3; D possibly corresponds to TRBD2 (6 bases). CDR3 length equals 14 residues. CDR1 is LNHDA and CDR2 is SQIVND in the germline V gene (reference sequence). V lost 6 bases, J lost 7 bases, and 17 bases lay in between. CDR3 nucleotide sequence: TGTGCCAGTAGCCCGGGGGATAGCAGACATACGCAGTATTTT. This translates into CASSPGDSRHTQYF.

The chain recombines TRBV28 with TRBJ1-3; the D gene is possibly TRBD1 (5 bases). Trimming stripped 6 bases from V and 4 bases from J, with 16 bases between. CDR1 is MDHEN, CDR2 SYDVKM, per germline. The CDR3 consists of 15 residues. CDR3 sequence (DNA): TGTGCCAGCAGGGGGGGAGGGTATTCCGGAAACACCATATATTTT. Translating it yields CASRGGGYSGNTIYF.